This T cell receptor beta chain derives from a study of T cell responses to AZD1222 COVID-19 vaccine. The CDR3 totals 16 residues. Trimming removed 3 bases from V and 3 bases from J; junction bases left unmatched: 10. Germline-derived CDR1 and CDR2 are SGDLS and YYNGEE. Produced via immunoSEQ multiplex PCR; TCRdb's table is partial and in-frame only. This sample has 200,000 or so clones, with around 86% found just once. The source was peripheral blood, collected on day 0 of MenACWY control vaccination. The J gene is TRBJ2-7, the V gene TRBV9, with 9 bases matching TRBD1. This TCR derives from an adult in good health. The CDR3: CASSGRGGQGLYEQYF. For the CDR3, the DNA is TGTGCCAGCAGCGGCAGGGGGGGACAGGGCCTCTACGAGCAGTACTTC. Filled out from reference TRBV9 and TRBJ2-7, the complete variable domain reads DSGVTQTPKHLITATGQRVTLRCSPRSGDLSVYWYQQSLDQGLQFLIQYYNGEERAKGNILERFSAQQFPDLHSELNLSSLELGDSALYFCASSGRGGQGLYEQYFGPGTRLTVT.